This T cell receptor beta chain derives from a study of response to subunit inactivated influenza vaccine. TCRdb itself ran the RT-PCR reads through MiXCR, one entry per CDR3 protein. The data show about 520,000 distinct CDR3 sequences, roughly 7.6% seen once. The length of the CDR3 is 13 residues. The V gene's germline CDR1 is MNHEY and CDR2 SVGAGI. V was cut by 0 bases and J by 6 bases, with 8 bases left in between. This clonotype has only a few counts. The antigen is not known. Study conclusions and caveats: The authors put forward the suggestion that each seasonal influenza vaccination may bring in only a limited number of new T cells.

The sample in question was PBMCs from blood, obtained less than 30 months after vaccination. The TCR was taken from a man between 45 and 75 years old who received an inactivated influenza vaccine. V is TRBV6-5 and J is TRBJ2-5; a possible D gene is TRBD1 (5 bases). CDR3 sequence: CASSYSGVKTQYF. CDR3 nucleotides: TGTGCCAGCAGTTACTCAGGGGTGAAGACCCAGTACTTC.